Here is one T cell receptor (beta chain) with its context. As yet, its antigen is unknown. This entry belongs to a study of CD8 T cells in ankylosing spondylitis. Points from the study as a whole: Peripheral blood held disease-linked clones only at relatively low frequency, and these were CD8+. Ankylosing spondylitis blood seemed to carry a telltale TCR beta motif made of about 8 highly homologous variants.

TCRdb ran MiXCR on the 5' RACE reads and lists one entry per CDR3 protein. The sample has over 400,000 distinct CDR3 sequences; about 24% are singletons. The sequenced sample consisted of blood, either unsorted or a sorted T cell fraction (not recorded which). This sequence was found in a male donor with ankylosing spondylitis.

For the CDR3, the DNA is TGTGCCAGCAGTATCGGACAGGGTCACTCCTACGAGCAGTACTTC. Translated: CASSIGQGHSYEQYF. The chain carries TRBV7-7 and TRBJ2-7; TRBD1 matches at 8 bases. V dropped 6 bases and J dropped 0; count of bases not matched to a gene: 7. This CDR3 region has 15 residues. Germline V CDR1 and CDR2: SSHAT, FNYEAQ (reference sequence).